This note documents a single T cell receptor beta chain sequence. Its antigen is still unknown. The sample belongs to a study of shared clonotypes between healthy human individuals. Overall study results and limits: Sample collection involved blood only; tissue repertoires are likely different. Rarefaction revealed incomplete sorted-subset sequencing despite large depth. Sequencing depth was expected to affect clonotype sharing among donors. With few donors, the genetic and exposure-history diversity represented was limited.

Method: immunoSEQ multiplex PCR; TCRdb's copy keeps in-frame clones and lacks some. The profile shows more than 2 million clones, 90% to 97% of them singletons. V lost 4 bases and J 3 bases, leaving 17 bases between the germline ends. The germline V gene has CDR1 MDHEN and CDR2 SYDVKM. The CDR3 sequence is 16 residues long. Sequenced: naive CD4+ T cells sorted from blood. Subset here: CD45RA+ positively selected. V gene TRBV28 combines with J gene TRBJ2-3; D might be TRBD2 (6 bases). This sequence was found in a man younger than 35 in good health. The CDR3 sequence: CASSSRGPSGTDTQYF. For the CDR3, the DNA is TGTGCCAGCAGTTCGCGGGGACCCTCGGGAACAGATACGCAGTATTTT.